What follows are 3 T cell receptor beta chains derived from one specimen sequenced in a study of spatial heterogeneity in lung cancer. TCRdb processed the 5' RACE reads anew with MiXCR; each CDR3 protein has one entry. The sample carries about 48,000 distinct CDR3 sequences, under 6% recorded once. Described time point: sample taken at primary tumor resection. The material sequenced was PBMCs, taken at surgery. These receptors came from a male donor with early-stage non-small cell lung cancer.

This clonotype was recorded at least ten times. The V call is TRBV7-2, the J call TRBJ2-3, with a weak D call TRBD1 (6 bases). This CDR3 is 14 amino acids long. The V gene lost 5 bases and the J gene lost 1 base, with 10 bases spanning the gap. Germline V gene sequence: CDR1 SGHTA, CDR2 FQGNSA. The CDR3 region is CASSLRGGTDTQYF. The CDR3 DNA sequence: TGTGCCAGCAGCCTCAGGGGTGGCACAGATACGCAGTATTTT.

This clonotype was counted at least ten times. In DNA, the CDR3 is TGTGCCAGCAGTTTGGGCGGGAAGTGGTACGAGCAGTACTTC. It translates to CASSLGGKWYEQYF. This chain links TRBV28 with TRBJ2-7; a possible D gene is TRBD2 (6 bases). Trimming pared 3 bases from V and 4 bases from J, leaving 13 bases between. Germline CDR1 is MDHEN and CDR2 is SYDVKM. There are 14 residues in the CDR3.

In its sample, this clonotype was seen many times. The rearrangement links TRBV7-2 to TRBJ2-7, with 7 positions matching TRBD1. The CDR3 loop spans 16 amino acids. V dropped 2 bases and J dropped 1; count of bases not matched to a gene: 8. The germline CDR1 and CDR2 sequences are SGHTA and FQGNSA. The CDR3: CASSLIRQDRSYEQYF. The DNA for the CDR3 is TGTGCCAGCAGCTTAATTCGGCAGGACAGGTCCTACGAGCAGTACTTC.